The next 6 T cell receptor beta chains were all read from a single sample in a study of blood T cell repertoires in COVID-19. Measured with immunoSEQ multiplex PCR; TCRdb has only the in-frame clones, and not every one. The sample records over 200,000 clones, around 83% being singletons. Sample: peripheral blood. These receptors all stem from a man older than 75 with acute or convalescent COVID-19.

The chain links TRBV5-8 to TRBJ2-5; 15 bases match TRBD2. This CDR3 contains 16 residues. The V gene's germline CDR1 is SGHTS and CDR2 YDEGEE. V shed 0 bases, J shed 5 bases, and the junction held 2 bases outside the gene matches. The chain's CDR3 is CASSLGTSGREETQYF. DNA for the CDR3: TGTGCCAGCAGCTTGGGGACTAGCGGGAGGGAGGAGACCCAGTACTTC.

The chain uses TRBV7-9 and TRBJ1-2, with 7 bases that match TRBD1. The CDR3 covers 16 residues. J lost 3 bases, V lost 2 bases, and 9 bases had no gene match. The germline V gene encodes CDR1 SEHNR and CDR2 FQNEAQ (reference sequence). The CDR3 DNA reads TGTGCCAGCAGCTTAAGGTTTAAAGGGGGCGACTATGGCTACACCTTC. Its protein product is CASSLRFKGGDYGYTF.

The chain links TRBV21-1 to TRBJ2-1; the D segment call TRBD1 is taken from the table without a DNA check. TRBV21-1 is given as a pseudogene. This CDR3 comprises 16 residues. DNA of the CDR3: TGTGCCAGCGAAAGCCGACAGGGTATCTTCTCCAATGAGCAGTTCTTC. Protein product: CASESRQGIFSNEQFF.

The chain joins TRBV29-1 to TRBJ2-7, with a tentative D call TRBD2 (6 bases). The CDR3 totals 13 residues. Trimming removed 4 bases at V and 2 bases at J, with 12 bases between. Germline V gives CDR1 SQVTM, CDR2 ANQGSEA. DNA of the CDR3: TGCAGCGTTGGGGAGGACCCCGCCTACGAGCAGTACTTC. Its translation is CSVGEDPAYEQYF.

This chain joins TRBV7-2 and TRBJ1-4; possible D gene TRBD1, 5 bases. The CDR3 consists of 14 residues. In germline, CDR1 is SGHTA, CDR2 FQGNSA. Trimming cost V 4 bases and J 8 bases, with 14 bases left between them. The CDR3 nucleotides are TGTGCCAGCAGCTCGGGACTGAGGGGCGAAAAACTGTTTTTT. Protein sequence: CASSSGLRGEKLFF.

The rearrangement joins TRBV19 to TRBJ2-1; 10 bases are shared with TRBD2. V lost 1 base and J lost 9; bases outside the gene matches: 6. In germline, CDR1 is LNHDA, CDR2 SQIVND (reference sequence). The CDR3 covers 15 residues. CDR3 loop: CASSIAASGSFEQFF. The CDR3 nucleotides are TGTGCCAGTAGTATAGCGGCTAGCGGGAGCTTTGAGCAGTTCTTC.